This TCR beta chain was sequenced for a study of cytomegalovirus exposure and HLA in healthy donors. Study overall: Later analysis reported that the approximately 120 validation repertoires shared the platform of the 650 to 700 first-cohort repertoires.

Only in-frame clones appear in the TCRdb table, and some are missing; sequencing was by immunoSEQ multiplex PCR. Among under 85,000 clones listed, over 85% were seen once. The CDR3 is 14 residues long. V lost 6 bases to trimming and J lost 8 bases, with 19 bases between them. Germline V lookup: CDR1 SGHAT, CDR2 FQNNGV. Input material: PBMCs. The genes are TRBV11-2 and TRBJ1-2; D is undetermined. The TCR originated in a woman between 18 and 30 years old in good health and CMV-seronegative. The CDR3 nucleotides are TGTGCCAGCAGACCTACTACCGTTGATCGGGGCTACACCTTC. Translated: CASRPTTVDRGYTF.